This TCR beta chain was observed in a study of Ad26.COV2.S vaccination and SARS-CoV-2 variants. Study summary: A participant enrolled in the COV1001 Ad26.COV2.S trial arm provided the sample. Broader study findings: Vaccine recipients and placebo recipients showed similar non-spike TCR breadth.

About this clone: Antigen specificity is unknown.

The CDR3 loop spans 17 amino acids. Germline CDR1 and CDR2: SEHNR and FQNEAQ (reference sequence). Deletions cut 2 bases from V and 1 base from J, with 15 bases between. Produced via immunoSEQ multiplex PCR; TCRdb's table is partial and in-frame only. The data hold about 350,000 clones, with about 85% observed a single time. The treatment was: around 19 received Ad26.COV2.S at low or high dose, single or two shots; about 5 received placebo; per-sample allocation not given. The samples date from day 63 after the first vaccine or placebo injection. Within Boston, the person who donated was an adult of 18-55 years.

This TCR derives from a person aged 18-60 years who received the Ad26.COV2.S COVID-19 vaccine or a placebo. The material was peripheral blood, obtained in a trial of Ad26.COV2.S vaccine versus placebo. V is TRBV7-9 and J is TRBJ1-3; D might be TRBD1 (5 bases). CDR3 in amino acids: CASSLTGRQLSGNTIYF. CDR3 DNA sequence: TGTGCCAGCAGCTTAACGGGGAGACAGTTATCTGGAAACACCATATATTTT.